This T cell receptor beta chain was captured in a study of cytomegalovirus exposure and HLA in healthy donors. Findings and limits, study-wide: TCR beta chains numbering under 200 were designated cytomegalovirus-associated.

About this clone itself: Its antigen is unidentified. Its ends do not fully match the called genes, so a read error is possible.

Primers for the PCR totalled 60 Vbeta and 13 Jbeta. Original methodology: Approximately 12 million of the about 80 million unique TCR beta chains counted in a later analysis were shared. Sequencing was performed with immunoSEQ multiplex PCR; in TCRdb, only in-frame clones are kept and a portion is missing. From that table come the V and J calls and clone size; the DNA was used to work out D and trimming. The sample holds about 160,000 clones, around four fifths seen once. Germline CDR1 SGHDT, CDR2 YYEEEE. The CDR3 has 15 residues. Sequencing used PBMCs. This sequence joins TRBV5-6 and TRBJ2-7, with a weak D call TRBD1 (6 bases). The sequence was collected from a girl aged 2-10 years in good health and CMV-seropositive. As DNA, the CDR3 is TGTGCCAGCAGCTTGGCCCCACAGGGCTCCAACGAGCAGTACTTC. It encodes CASSLAPQGSNEQYF.